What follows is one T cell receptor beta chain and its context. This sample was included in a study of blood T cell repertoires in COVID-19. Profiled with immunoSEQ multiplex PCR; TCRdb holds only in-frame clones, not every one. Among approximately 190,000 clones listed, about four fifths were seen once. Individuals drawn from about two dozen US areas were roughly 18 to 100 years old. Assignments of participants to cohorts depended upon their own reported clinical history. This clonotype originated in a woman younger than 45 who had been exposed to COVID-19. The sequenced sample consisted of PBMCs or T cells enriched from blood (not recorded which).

The CDR3 DNA is TGCAGCCTCCGACATCTTTATACGCAGTATTTT. Translation gives CSLRHLYTQYF. The J gene is TRBJ2-3, the V gene TRBV29-1; the D is unclear. CDR1 SQVTM and CDR2 ANQGSEA come from the germline V gene. The CDR3 runs to 11 residues. V was clipped by 8 bases and J by 7 bases, with 13 bases between them.